This record covers a single T cell receptor beta chain. The antigen is unknown. This record comes from a study of regulatory T cells in long-lasting Graves disease. iRepertoire HTBI primers and Arm-PCR of CDR3 regions built TCR beta libraries. TCRdb used MiXCR to reprocess the multiplex PCR reads, holding one entry per CDR3 protein. The sample holds more than 350,000 distinct CDR3 sequences; under 15% are singletons and the top ten take over 15%. The study's findings and limits: Peripheral blood, not thyroid tissue, was the sole material studied.

The time point is: newly diagnosed GD, antithyroid drugs for less than 3 months. RNA extracted from PBMCs served as the sequencing template. Separately, the same data were catalogued under a study of T cells in Graves' hyperthyroidism and ophthalmopathy. Turning to that study: Researchers ran a first-round RT-PCR on the TCR CDR3 using the HTBI primer set.

The sample in question was peripheral blood mononuclear cells (PBMCs), obtained at new diagnosis, from a patient treated with antithyroid drugs. This TCR was sampled from a woman aged 30 to 39 with Graves disease.

CDR3 sequence reads: CSAKAGSGSSYNEQFF. CDR3 bases: TGCAGTGCGAAGGCTGGTAGCGGGAGCTCCTACAATGAGCAGTTCTTC. The chain recombines TRBV20-1 with TRBJ2-1; 9 bases agree with TRBD2. This CDR3 is built from 16 residues. The junction had 9 bases not matched to a gene; V was cut back by 6 bases and J by 0 bases. Germline V gene lookup returns CDR1 DFQATT and CDR2 SNEGSKA (reference sequence).